Below, 18 T cell receptor beta chains from the same sample are listed, as sequenced in a study of blood T cells in healthy people across ages. A second PCR of about 7 to 12 cycles used a sample-barcoded 5' primer and a J-beta primer mix. TCRdb called the 5' RACE reads again in MiXCR, with one record for every CDR3 protein. Among fewer than 1,200,000 distinct CDR3 sequences listed, 20% to 25% were seen once. The same sample was also used in a study of T cells of mothers and their children.

Sequencing was performed on blood. The receptors were gathered from a girl aged 2 to 9 in good health.

The gene calls are TRBV6-1 and TRBJ2-3; 10 bases agree with TRBD2. J gave up 0 bases and V 6 bases, and 6 bases lay outside the gene matches. The CDR3 runs to 16 residues. Per the germline V gene, CDR1 is MNHNS and CDR2 is SASEGT. The CDR3 loop is CASRPTSGISTDTQYF. The CDR3 region has the DNA TGTGCCAGCAGGCCAACTAGCGGGATTAGCACAGATACGCAGTATTTT.

This clonotype was counted a few times. V usage is TRBV29-1 and J usage is TRBJ2-5; weak D call: TRBD1 (5 bases). The J call could be wrong; TRBJ2-7 is a better fit for the DNA end. The CDR3 loop spans 11 amino acids. Germline CDR1 reads SQVTM; CDR2 reads ANQGSEA. The CDR3 here is CSVVTGAEQYF. The CDR3 nucleotides are TGCAGCGTGGTCACAGGAGCCGAGCAGTACTTC.

About this clonotype: This CDR3 fails to terminate in the conserved phenylalanine or tryptophan, so it likely reflects a read error. This chain joins TRBV24-1 and TRBJ2-2; the D is unclear. The J call may be faulty, since TRBJ1-1 better matches the DNA end. Germline CDR1 and CDR2: KGHDR and SFDVKD. The CDR3 has 12 amino acids. The CDR3 region has the DNA TGTGCCACCAGTGATTTGTACGGCAAAGCTTTCCTT. It translates to CATSDLYGKAFL.

This clonotype was observed a few times. This rearrangement joins TRBV28 to TRBJ2-7; 11 bases map to TRBD2. Germline V gene sequence: CDR1 MDHEN, CDR2 SYDVKM. V lost 5 bases and J lost 6; bases outside the gene matches: 12. The length of the CDR3 is 16 residues. The CDR3 loop is CASSPRLAGTSAEQYF. The CDR3 DNA sequence: TGTGCCAGCAGTCCAAGACTAGCGGGAACGTCCGCCGAGCAGTACTTC.

This clonotype came up a few times. This rearrangement joins TRBV20-1 to TRBJ2-1; 8 bases are a match to TRBD2. There are 13 residues in the CDR3. The J segment lost 6 bases and the V segment lost 6 bases, leaving 7 bases of the junction unmatched. Germline CDR1 and CDR2: DFQATT and SNEGSKA (reference sequence). DNA of the CDR3: TGCAGTGCAAGGACTAGCCTCAGCAATGAGCAGTTCTTC. This encodes CSARTSLSNEQFF.

This clonotype was seen only a few times. The J gene is TRBJ1-1, the V gene TRBV9; 7 bases align to TRBD1. The CDR3 runs to 17 residues. V shed 0 bases, J shed 2 bases, and the junction held 10 bases outside the gene matches. CDR1 is SGDLS and CDR2 is YYNGEE in the germline V gene. The CDR3 DNA is TGTGCCAGCAGCGTAGGGGGAGGGGGGGACAGCAACACTGAAGCTTTCTTT. Encoded protein: CASSVGGGGDSNTEAFF.

This clonotype was counted only a few times. This chain links TRBV29-1 with TRBJ1-2, with D possibly being TRBD1 (6 bases). V was trimmed by 7 bases and J by 4 bases, leaving 16 bases between them. The CDR3 loop spans 13 amino acids. Germline loops: CDR1 SQVTM, CDR2 ANQGSEA. CDR3 protein: CSAPVGGAYGYTF. Here the CDR3 DNA reads TGCAGCGCACCGGTCGGGGGCGCCTATGGCTACACCTTC.

This chain links TRBV7-3 with TRBJ1-6; D gene unclear. The CDR3 loop spans 14 amino acids. Germline values: CDR1 SGHTA, CDR2 FQGTGA. Trimming removed 3 bases from V and 5 bases from J, with 8 bases in between. CDR3 region: CASSFGQNNSPLHF. DNA of the CDR3: TGTGCCAGCAGCTTTGGCCAAAATAATTCACCCCTCCACTTT.

This clonotype has just a few counts. This CDR3 reads CSAKPPSTSELFF. In DNA form, the CDR3 reads TGCAGTGCTAAACCCCCCTCAACTTCGGAGCTGTTTTTT. This chain joins TRBV20-1 and TRBJ2-2; D remains unclear. V was trimmed by 4 bases and J by 10 bases, leaving 16 bases between them. CDR3 length equals 13 residues. Germline CDR1 DFQATT, CDR2 SNEGSKA (reference sequence).

This clonotype was seen a few times. The genes are TRBV27 and TRBJ2-5; 9 positions match TRBD2. The germline CDR1 and CDR2 sequences are MNHEY and SMNVEV (reference sequence). Trimming at V came to 3 bases and at J to 5 bases, leaving 10 bases not matched to a gene. The CDR3 runs 16 residues. CDR3 bases: TGTGCCAGCAGTTTGTCTAGCGGGACTCTTCGGGAGACCCAGTACTTC. Translating gives CASSLSSGTLRETQYF.

This clonotype was observed a few times. This sequence joins TRBV29-1 and TRBJ2-1; tentative D call: TRBD1 (6 bases). The CDR3 loop spans 11 amino acids. CDR1 is SQVTM, CDR2 ANQGSEA, per germline. Trimming stripped 7 bases from V and 4 bases from J, with 8 bases between. The CDR3 sequence: CSGTAYNEQFF. In DNA, the CDR3 is TGCAGCGGGACAGCTTACAATGAGCAGTTCTTC.

As concerns this clonotype: Compared with germline, one end of the junction differs, possibly owing to a read error. The J gene is TRBJ2-3, the V gene TRBV7-2; 13 bases map to TRBD2. CDR3 length equals 15 residues. CDR1 and CDR2 from the germline V gene are SGHTA and FQGNSA. CDR3 in DNA: TGTGCCAGCAGCACTAGCGGGAGGGGCACAGATGCGCAGTATTTT. Translated, it gives CASSTSGRGTDAQYF.

Concerning this clonotype itself: A junction boundary mismatches the germline segment, possibly from a read error. V gene TRBV28 combines with J gene TRBJ2-1; a weak D match, TRBD2 (5 bases). CDR3 size: 16 residues. Germline V gives CDR1 MDHEN, CDR2 SYDVKM. CDR3 nucleotide sequence: TGTGCCAGCAGTTTTCGACTATTCAGCTCCTACAATGAGCAGCTCTTC. Translated, it gives CASSFRLFSSYNEQLF.

The J gene is TRBJ2-3, the V gene TRBV20-1, with 7 bases aligning to TRBD2. The germline gives CDR1 DFQATT, CDR2 SNEGSKA (reference sequence). J was trimmed by 4 bases and V by 7 bases; bases with no gene match: 8. CDR3 size: 13 residues. This CDR3 is CSVRATSADTQYF. The CDR3 coding sequence is TGCAGTGTCAGGGCCACTAGCGCAGATACGCAGTATTTT.

The V call is TRBV7-9, the J call TRBJ2-5, with D perhaps matching TRBD1 or TRBD2 (5 bases each). Trimming took off 1 base at V and 4 bases at J, with 13 bases between the two ends. Germline V gives CDR1 SEHNR, CDR2 FQNEAQ (reference sequence). CDR3 length equals 15 residues. CDR3 protein: CASSLDVPGTETQYF. CDR3 bases: TGTGCCAGCAGCTTAGATGTTCCAGGGACAGAGACCCAGTACTTC.

The rearrangement links TRBV12-3 or TRBV12-4 to TRBJ2-7; D is unresolved. The CDR3 runs to 15 residues. V was shortened by 5 bases and J by 5 bases, with 19 bases between the two germline ends. DNA of the CDR3: TGTGCCAGCAGTCCCACCCAAGGGTCTAGGGACGAGCAGTACTTC. Its protein product is CASSPTQGSRDEQYF.

This clonotype came up a few times. Since no conserved phenylalanine or tryptophan closes the CDR3, a read error is the likely cause. The chain combines TRBV3-1 with TRBJ1-2; a possible D gene is TRBD1 (6 bases). The CDR3 runs 15 residues. In germline, CDR1 is LGHDT, CDR2 YNNKEL (reference sequence). Trimming cost V 4 bases and J 4 bases, with 16 bases left between them. The CDR3 sequence: CASSLQGGGSYGYTL. The CDR3 region has the DNA TGTGCCAGCAGCCTCCAAGGGGGGGGCAGCTATGGCTACACCCTC.

The rearrangement links TRBV29-1 to TRBJ2-1, with a weak D call TRBD2 (6 bases). The germline V and J ends were trimmed by 3 bases and 3 bases, with 15 bases remaining between them. Per germline, CDR1 SQVTM and CDR2 ANQGSEA. CDR3 length equals 15 residues. The CDR3: CSVDEVSGFYNEQFF. CDR3 nucleotides: TGCAGCGTTGATGAGGTTAGCGGCTTCTACAATGAGCAGTTCTTC.